The source of this TCR beta chain is a study of blood T cells in healthy people across ages. Study results and limitations: In these data, TCR beta diversity tracked strongly with naive T cell percentage.

Between the trimmed V and J ends, which lost 4 bases and 12 bases, there was a span of 12 bases. The CDR3 sequence is 11 residues long. A sample-barcoded 5' primer and a J-beta primer mix were used in a second PCR of about 6 to 11 cycles. All samples gave at least 3 million CDR3-containing paired-end reads. TCRdb re-analysed the 5' RACE reads in MiXCR, keeping a single row per CDR3 protein. The sample lists some 1.6 million distinct CDR3 sequences, about 31% seen once, with roughly 10% in the top ten. This clonotype turned up a few times. No antigen is known for it. Those donating, healthy Caucasian individuals from Russia, were aged roughly 6 to 95.

The V call is TRBV12-3 or TRBV12-4, the J call TRBJ2-5; no reliable D call. This TCR was recovered from a woman in her 30s in good health. The sample comprised blood. CDR3 region: CASSSGSGEYF. The CDR3 DNA follows: TGTGCCAGCAGTTCCGGCTCCGGAGAGTACTTC.